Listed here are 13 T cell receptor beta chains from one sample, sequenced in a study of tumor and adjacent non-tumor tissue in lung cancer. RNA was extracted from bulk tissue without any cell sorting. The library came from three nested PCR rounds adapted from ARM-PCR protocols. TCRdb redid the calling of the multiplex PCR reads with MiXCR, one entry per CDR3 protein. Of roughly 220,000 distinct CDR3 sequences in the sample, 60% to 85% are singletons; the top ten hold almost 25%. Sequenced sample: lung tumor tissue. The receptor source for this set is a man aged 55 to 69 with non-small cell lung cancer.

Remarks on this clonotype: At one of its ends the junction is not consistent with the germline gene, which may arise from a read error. The CDR3 loop is CVSSLERATEAFF. The CDR3 nucleotides are TGTGTCAGCAGCTTAGAAAGGGCCACTGAAGCTTTCTTT. The chain links TRBV11-1 to TRBJ1-1; D not certain. Germline V gene sequence: CDR1 SGHAT, CDR2 FQDESV (reference sequence). CDR3 size: 13 residues.

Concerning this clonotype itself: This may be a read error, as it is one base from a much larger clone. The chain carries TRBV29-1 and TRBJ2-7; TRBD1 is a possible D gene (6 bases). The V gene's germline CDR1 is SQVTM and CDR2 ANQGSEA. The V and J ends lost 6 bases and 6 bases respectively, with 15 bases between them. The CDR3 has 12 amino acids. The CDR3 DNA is TGCAGCGTCCGACAGGAGACCTGCGAGCAGTACTTC. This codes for CSVRQETCEQYF.

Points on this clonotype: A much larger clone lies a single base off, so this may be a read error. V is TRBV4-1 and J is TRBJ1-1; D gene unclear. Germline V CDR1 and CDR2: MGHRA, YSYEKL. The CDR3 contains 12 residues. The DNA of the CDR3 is TGCGCCAACAGCCAGATACAGCATGAAGCTTTCTTT. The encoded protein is CANSQIQHEAFF.

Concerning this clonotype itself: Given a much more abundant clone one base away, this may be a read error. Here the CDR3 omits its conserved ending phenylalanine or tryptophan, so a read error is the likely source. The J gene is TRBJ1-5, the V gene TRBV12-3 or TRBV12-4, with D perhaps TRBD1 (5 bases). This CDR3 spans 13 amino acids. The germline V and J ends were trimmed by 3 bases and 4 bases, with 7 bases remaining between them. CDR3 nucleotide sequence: TGTGCCAGCAGTTTCAGGGATAATCAGCCCCAGCATTAT. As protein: CASSFRDNQPQHY.

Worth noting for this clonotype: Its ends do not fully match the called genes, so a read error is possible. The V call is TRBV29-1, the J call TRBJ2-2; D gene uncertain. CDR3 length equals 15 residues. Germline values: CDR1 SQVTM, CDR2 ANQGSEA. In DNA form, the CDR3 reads TGCGGCGTTGGCCTGATAGGGATTAACACCGGAGAGCTGTTTTTT. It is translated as CGVGLIGINTGELFF.

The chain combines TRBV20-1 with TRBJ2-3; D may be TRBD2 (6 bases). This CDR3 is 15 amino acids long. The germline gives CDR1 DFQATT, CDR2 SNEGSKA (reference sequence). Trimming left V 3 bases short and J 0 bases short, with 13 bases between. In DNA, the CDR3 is TGCAGTGCTAGGAAGGGAGGATCTAGCACAGATACGCAGTATTTT. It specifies CSARKGGSSTDTQYF.

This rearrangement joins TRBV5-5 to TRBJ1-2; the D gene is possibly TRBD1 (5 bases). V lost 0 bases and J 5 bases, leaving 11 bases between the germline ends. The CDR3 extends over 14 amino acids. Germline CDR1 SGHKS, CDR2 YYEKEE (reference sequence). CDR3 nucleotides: TGTGCCAGCAGCTTGGGACAGAGGGAGTATGGCTACACCTTC. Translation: CASSLGQREYGYTF.

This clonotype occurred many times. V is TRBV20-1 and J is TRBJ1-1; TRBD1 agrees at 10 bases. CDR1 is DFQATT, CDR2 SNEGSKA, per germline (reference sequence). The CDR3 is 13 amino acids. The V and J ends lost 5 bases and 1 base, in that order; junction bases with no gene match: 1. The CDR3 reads CSARTGGNTEAFF. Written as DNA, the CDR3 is TGCAGTGCTCGGACAGGGGGGAACACTGAAGCTTTCTTT.

CDR3 loop: CTNSLGACGGGEQFF. The CDR3 coding sequence is TGTACCAACAGCTTAGGAGCTTGCGGAGGAGGGGAACAGTTCTTC. This sequence joins TRBV11-3 and TRBJ2-1, with D possibly TRBD2 on 6 matching bases. Germline V gene data show CDR1 as SGHNT and CDR2 as YENEEA. This CDR3 is built from 15 residues.

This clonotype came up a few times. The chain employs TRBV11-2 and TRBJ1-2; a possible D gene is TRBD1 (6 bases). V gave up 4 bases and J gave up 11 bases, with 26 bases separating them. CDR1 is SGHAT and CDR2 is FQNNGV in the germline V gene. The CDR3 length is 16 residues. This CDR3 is CASSSLRGRGNCDYTF. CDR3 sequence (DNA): TGTGCCAGCAGCTCCCTGCGAGGGAGGGGGAACTGTGATTACACCTTC.

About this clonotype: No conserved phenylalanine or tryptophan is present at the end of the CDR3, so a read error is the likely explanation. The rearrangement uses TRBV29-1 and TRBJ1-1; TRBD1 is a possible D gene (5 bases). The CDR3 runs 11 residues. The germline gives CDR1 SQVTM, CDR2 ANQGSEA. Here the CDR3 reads CSGMEGSEAFS. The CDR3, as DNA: TGCAGTGGCATGGAGGGGTCTGAAGCTTTCTCT.

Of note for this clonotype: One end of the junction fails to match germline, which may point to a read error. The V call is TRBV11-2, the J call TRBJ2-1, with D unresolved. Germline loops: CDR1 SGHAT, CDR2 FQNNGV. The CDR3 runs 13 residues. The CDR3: CACSSALYNEQCF. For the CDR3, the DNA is TGTGCCTGCAGCTCTGCACTTTACAATGAGCAGTGCTTC.

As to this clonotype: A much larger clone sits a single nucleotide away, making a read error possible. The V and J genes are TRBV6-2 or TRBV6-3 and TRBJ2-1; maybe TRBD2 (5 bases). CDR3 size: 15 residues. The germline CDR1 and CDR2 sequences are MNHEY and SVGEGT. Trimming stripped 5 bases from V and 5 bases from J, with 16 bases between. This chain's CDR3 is CASSLRGLGDNEQFF. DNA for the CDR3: TGTGCCAGCAGTCTACGAGGGCTAGGTGACAATGAGCAGTTCTTC.